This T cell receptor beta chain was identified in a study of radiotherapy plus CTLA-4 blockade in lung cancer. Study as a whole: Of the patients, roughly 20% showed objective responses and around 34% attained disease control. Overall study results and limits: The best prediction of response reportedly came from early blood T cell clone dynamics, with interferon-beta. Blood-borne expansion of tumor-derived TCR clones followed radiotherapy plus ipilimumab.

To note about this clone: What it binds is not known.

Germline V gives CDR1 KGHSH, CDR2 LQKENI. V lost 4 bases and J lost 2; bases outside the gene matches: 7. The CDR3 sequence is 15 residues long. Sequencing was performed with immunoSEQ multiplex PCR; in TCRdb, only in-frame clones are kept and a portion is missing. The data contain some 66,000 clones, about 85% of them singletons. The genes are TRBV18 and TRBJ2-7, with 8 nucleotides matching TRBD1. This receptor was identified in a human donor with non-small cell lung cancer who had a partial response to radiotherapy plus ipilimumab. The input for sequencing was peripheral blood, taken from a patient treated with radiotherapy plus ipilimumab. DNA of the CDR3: TGTGCCAGCTCACTGACCGGGACAGGAGCCTACGAGCAGTACTTC. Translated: CASSLTGTGAYEQYF.